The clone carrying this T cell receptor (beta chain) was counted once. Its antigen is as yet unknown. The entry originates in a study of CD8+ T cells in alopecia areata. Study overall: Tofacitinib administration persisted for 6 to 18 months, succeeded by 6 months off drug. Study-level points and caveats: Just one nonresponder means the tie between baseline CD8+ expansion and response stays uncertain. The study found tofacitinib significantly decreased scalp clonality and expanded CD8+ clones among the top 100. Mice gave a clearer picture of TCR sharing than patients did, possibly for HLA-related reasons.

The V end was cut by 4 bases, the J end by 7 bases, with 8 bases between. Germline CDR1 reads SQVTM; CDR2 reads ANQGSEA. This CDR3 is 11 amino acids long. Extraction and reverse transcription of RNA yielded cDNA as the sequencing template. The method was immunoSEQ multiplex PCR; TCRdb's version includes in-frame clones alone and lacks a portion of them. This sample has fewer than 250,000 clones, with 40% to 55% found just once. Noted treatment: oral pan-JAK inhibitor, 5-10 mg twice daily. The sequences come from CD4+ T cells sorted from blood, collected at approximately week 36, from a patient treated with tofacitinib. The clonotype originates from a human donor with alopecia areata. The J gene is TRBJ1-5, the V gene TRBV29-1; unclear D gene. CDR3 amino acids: CSVGEQQPQHF. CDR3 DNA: TGCAGCGTTGGGGAACAGCAGCCCCAGCATTTT. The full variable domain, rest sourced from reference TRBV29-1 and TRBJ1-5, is SAVISQKPSRDICQRGTSLTIQCQVDSQVTMMFWYRQQPGQSLTLIATANQGSEATYESGFVIDKFPISRPNLTFSTLTVSNMSPEDSSIYLCSVGEQQPQHFGDGTRLSIL.